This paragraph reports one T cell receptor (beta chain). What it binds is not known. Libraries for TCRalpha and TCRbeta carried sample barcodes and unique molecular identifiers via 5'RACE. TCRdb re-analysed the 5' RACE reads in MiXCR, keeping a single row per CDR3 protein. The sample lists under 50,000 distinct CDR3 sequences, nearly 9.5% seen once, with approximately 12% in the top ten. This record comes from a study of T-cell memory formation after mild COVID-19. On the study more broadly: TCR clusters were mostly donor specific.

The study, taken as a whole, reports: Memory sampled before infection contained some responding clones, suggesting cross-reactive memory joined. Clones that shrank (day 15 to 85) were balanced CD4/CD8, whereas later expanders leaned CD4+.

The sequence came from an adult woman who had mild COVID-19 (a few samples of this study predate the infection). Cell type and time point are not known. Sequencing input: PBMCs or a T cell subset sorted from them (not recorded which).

CDR3 in DNA: TGTGCCAGCAGCTCGCTAGCGGGAGGGCCGGATGAGCAGTTCTTC. Translation gives CASSSLAGGPDEQFF. This chain joins TRBV11-2 and TRBJ2-1; 12 bases line up with TRBD2. This CDR3 contains 15 residues. Germline CDR1 is SGHAT and CDR2 is FQNNGV. V was pared by 4 bases and J by 8 bases, with 6 bases of the junction left unmatched.